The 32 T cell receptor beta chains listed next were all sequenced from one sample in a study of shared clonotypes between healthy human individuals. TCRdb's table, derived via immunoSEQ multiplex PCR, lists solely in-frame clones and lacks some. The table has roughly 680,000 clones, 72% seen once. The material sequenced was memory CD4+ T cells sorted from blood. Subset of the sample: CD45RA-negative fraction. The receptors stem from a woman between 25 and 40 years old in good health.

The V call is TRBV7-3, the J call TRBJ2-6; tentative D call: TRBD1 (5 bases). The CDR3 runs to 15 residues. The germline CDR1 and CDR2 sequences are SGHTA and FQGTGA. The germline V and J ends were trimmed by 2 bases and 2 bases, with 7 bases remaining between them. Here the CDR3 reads CASSLQGAGANVLTF. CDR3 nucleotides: TGTGCCAGCAGCTTACAGGGTGCTGGGGCCAACGTCCTGACTTTC. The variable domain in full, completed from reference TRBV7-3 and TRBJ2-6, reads GAGVSQTPSNKVTEKGKYVELRCDPISGHTALYWYRQSLGQGPEFLIYFQGTGAADDSGLPNDRFFAVRPEGSVSTLKIQRTERGDSAVYLCASSLQGAGANVLTFGAGSRLTVL.

The CDR3 loop reads CATGLAGLDEQFF. The CDR3 DNA reads as TGTGCCACGGGACTAGCGGGATTAGATGAGCAGTTCTTC. This chain connects TRBV6-1 to TRBJ2-1, with TRBD2 matching 13 bases. From germline, CDR1 is MNHNS and CDR2 SASEGT. The CDR3 consists of 13 residues. The V segment lost 10 bases and the J segment 8 bases; nucleotides outside the gene matches: 5.

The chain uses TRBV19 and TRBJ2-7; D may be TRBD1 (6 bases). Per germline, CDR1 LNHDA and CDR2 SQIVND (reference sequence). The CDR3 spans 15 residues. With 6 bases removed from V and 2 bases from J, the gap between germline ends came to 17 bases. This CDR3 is CASSILLGGPYEQYF. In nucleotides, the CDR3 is TGTGCCAGTAGCATCCTACTTGGGGGCCCCTACGAGCAGTACTTC. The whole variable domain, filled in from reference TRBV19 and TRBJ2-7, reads DGGITQSPKYLFRKEGQNVTLSCEQNLNHDAMYWYRQDPGQGLRLIYYSQIVNDFQKGDIAEGYSVSREKKESFPLTVTSAQKNPTAFYLCASSILLGGPYEQYFGPGTRLTVT.

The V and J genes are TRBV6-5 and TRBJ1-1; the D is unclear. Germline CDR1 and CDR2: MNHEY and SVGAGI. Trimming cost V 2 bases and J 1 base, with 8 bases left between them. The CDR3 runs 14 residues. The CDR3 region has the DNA TGTGCCAGCAGTTACAGGGAGGGGAACACTGAAGCTTTCTTT. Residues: CASSYREGNTEAFF.

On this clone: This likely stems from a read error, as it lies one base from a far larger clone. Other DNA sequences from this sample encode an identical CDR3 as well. The CDR3 region has the DNA TGTGCCAGCAGCCAACAGGGGGACACTGAAGCTTTCTTT. Its protein is CASSQQGDTEAFF. J is TRBJ1-1 and V is TRBV7-9; 8 nucleotides line up with TRBD1. Losses at the gene ends were 5 bases for V and 3 bases for J; bases not matched to a gene: 2. Germline V gives CDR1 SEHNR, CDR2 FQNEAQ (reference sequence). The CDR3 has 13 amino acids.

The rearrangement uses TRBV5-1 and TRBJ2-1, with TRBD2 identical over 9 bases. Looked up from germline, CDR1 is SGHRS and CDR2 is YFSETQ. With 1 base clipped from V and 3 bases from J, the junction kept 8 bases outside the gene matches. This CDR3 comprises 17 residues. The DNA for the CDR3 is TGCGCCAGCAGCTTGAAGGCGGGAGGGTTCGACTACAATGAGCAGTTCTTC. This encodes CASSLKAGGFDYNEQFF.

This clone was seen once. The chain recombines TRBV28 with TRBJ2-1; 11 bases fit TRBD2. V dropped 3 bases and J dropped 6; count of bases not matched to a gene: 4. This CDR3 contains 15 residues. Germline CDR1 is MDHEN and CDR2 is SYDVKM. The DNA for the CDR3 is TGTGCCAGCAGTTTCCCTAGCGGGAGGAGCAATGAGCAGTTCTTC. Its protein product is CASSFPSGRSNEQFF. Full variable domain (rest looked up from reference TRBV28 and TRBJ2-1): DVKVTQSSRYLVKRTGEKVFLECVQDMDHENMFWYRQDPGLGLRLIYFSYDVKMKEKGDIPEGYSVSREKKERFSLILESASTNQTSMYLCASSFPSGRSNEQFFGPGTRLTVL.

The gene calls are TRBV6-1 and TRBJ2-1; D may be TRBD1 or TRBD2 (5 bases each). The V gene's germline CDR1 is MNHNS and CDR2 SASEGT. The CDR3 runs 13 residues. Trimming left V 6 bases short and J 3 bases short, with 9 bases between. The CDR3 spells CASSRDHYNEQFF. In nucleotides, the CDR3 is TGTGCCAGCAGCCGGGACCACTACAATGAGCAGTTCTTC.

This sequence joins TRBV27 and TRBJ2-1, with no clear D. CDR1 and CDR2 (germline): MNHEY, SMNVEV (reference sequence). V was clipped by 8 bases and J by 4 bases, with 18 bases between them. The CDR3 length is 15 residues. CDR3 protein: CASAQGQILYNEQFF. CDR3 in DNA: TGTGCCAGCGCGCAAGGGCAGATTCTTTACAATGAGCAGTTCTTC.

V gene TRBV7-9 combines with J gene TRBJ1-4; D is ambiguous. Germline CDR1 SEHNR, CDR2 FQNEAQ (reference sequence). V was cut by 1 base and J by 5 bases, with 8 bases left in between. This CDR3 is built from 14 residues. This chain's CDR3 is CASSLVSQNEKLFF. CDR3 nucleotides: TGTGCCAGCAGCTTAGTATCCCAGAATGAAAAACTGTTTTTT.

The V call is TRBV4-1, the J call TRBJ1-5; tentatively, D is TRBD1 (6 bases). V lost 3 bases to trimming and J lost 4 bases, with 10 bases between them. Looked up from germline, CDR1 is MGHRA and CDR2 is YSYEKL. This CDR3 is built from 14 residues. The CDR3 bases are TGCGCCAGCAGCCAGCTCAGGGGAAATCAGCCCCAGCATTTT. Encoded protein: CASSQLRGNQPQHF.

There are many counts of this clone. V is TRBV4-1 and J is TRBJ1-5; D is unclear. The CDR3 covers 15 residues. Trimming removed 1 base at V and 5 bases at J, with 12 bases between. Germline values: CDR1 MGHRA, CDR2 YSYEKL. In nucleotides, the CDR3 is TGCGCCAGCAGCCAAGGAGGGTTCGATTATCAGCCCCAGCATTTT. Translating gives CASSQGGFDYQPQHF.

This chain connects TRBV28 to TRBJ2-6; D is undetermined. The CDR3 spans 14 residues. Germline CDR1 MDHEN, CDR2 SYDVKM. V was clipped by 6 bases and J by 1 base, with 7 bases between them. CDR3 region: CASSPGSGANVLTF. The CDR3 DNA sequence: TGTGCCAGCAGCCCTGGTTCTGGGGCCAACGTCCTGACTTTC.

CDR3 region: CASSFRRNEKLFF. CDR3 coding DNA: TGTGCCAGCAGCTTTAGGCGAAATGAAAAACTGTTTTTT. The genes are TRBV11-2 and TRBJ1-4; no clear D. The germline gives CDR1 SGHAT, CDR2 FQNNGV. The CDR3 has 13 amino acids. V dropped 3 bases and J dropped 5 bases, with 7 bases sitting between them.

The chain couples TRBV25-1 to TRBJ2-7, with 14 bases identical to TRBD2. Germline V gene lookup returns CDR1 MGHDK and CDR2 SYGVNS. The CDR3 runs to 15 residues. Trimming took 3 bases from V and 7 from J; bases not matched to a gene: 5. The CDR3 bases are TGTGCCAGCAGTGATTCCGGACTAGCGGGAGGAGAGCAGTACTTC. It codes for CASSDSGLAGGEQYF.

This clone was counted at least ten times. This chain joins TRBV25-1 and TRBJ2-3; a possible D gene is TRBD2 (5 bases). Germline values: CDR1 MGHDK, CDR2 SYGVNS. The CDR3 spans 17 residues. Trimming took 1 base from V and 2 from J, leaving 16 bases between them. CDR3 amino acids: CASSESGLLRDTDTQYF. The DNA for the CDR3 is TGTGCCAGCAGTGAATCGGGCCTCCTCCGGGACACAGATACGCAGTATTTT.

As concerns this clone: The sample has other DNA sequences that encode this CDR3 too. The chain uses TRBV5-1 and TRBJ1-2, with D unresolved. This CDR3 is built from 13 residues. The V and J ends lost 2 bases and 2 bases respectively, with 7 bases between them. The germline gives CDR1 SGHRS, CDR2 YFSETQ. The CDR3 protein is CASSFQVNYGYTF. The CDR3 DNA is TGCGCCAGCAGCTTCCAGGTAAACTATGGCTACACCTTC. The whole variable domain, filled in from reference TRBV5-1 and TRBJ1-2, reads KAGVTQTPRYLIKTRGQQVTLSCSPISGHRSVSWYQQTPGQGLQFLFEYFSETQRNKGNFPGRFSGRQFSNSRSEMNVSTLELGDSALYLCASSFQVNYGYTFGSGTRLTVV.

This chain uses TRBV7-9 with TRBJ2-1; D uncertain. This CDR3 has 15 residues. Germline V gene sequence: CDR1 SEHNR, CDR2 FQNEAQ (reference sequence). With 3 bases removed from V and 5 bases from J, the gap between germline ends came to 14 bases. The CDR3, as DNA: TGTGCCAGCAGCTTCTACCAGCAAGCCGACAATGAGCAGTTCTTC. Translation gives CASSFYQQADNEQFF.

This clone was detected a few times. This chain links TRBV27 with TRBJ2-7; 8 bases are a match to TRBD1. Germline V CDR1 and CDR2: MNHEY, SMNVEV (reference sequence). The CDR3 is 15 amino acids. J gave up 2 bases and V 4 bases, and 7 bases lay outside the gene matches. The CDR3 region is CASSSLGQGTYEQYF. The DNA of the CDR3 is TGTGCCAGCAGTTCGCTCGGACAGGGTACCTACGAGCAGTACTTC.

In DNA form, the CDR3 reads TGTGCCAGCACCCAGGGGGGAGAGACCCAGTACTTC. As protein: CASTQGGETQYF. The J gene is TRBJ2-5, the V gene TRBV7-9, with D tentatively TRBD1 (7 bases). Germline V CDR1 and CDR2: SEHNR, FQNEAQ (reference sequence). Between the trimmed V and J ends, which lost 7 bases and 4 bases, there was a span of 10 bases. This CDR3 spans 12 amino acids.

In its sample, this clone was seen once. The CDR3 loop reads CASRVQGQNYGYTF. The CDR3 nucleotides read TGTGCCAGCAGAGTCCAGGGGCAGAACTATGGCTACACCTTC. The chain carries TRBV11-2 and TRBJ1-2, with a possible D match to TRBD1 (6 bases). Germline values: CDR1 SGHAT, CDR2 FQNNGV. Trimming cost V 6 bases and J 2 bases, with 13 bases left between them. The CDR3 sequence is 14 residues long. Using reference TRBV11-2 and TRBJ1-2 for the parts outside the CDR3, the full variable domain is EAGVAQSPRYKIIEKRQSVAFWCNPISGHATLYWYQQILGQGPKLLIQFQNNGVVDDSQLPKDRFSAERLKGVDSTLKIQPAKLEDSAVYLCASRVQGQNYGYTFGSGTRLTVV.

This chain's CDR3 is CASSLVVAGFTDTQYF. The CDR3, as DNA: TGTGCCAGCAGCTTAGTTGTGGCGGGGTTCACAGATACGCAGTATTTT. V is TRBV11-2 and J is TRBJ2-3, with D tentatively TRBD2 (6 bases). The ends were cut back, 1 base at V and 2 bases at J, with 13 bases in the middle. Germline V gene data show CDR1 as SGHAT and CDR2 as FQNNGV. The CDR3 loop spans 16 amino acids.

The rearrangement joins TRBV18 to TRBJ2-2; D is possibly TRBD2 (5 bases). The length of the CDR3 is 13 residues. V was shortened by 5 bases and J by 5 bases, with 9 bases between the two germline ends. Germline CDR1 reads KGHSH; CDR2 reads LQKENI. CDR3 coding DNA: TGTGCCAGCTCATTCGGGGATACCGGGGAGCTGTTTTTT. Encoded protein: CASSFGDTGELFF.

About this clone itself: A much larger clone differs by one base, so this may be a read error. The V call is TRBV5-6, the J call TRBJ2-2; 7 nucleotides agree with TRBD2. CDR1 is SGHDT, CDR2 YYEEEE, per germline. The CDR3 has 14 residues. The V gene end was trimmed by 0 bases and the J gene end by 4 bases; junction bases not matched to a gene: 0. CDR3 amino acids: CASSLAGGTGELFF. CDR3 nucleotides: TGTGCCAGCAGCTTGGCGGGAGGCACCGGGGAGCTGTTTTTT.

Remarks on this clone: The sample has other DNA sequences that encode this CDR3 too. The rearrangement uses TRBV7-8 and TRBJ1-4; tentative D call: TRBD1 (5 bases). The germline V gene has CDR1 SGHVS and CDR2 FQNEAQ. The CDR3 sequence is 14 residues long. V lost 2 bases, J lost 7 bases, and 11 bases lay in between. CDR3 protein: CASSLWGGGEKLFF. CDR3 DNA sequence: TGTGCCAGCAGCTTATGGGGCGGCGGTGAAAAACTGTTTTTT.

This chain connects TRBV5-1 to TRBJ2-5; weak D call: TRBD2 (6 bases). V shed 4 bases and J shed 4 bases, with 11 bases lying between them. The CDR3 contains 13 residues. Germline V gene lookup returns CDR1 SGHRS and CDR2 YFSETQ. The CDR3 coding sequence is TGCGCCAGCAGCGAACCCGGGGGAGAGACCCAGTACTTC. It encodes CASSEPGGETQYF.

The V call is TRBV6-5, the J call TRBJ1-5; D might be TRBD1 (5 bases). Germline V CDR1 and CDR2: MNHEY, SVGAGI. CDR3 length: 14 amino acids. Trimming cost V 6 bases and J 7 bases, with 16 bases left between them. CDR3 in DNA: TGTGCCAGCAGGAGGGGCGCCGGGGGACAGCCCCAGCATTTT. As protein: CASRRGAGGQPQHF.

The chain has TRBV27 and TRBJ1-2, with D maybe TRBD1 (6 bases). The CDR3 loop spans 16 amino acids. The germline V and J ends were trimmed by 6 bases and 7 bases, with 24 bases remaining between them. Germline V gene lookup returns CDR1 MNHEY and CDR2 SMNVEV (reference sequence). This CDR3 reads CASSPGGGRVKSGYTF. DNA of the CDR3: TGTGCCAGCAGCCCCGGGGGGGGCAGGGTGAAATCTGGCTACACCTTC.

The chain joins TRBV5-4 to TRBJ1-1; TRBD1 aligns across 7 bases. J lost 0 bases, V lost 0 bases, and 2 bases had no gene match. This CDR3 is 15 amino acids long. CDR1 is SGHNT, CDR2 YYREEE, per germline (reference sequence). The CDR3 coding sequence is TGTGCCAGCAGCTTGGAGGGGGCTATGAACACTGAAGCTTTCTTT. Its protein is CASSLEGAMNTEAFF.

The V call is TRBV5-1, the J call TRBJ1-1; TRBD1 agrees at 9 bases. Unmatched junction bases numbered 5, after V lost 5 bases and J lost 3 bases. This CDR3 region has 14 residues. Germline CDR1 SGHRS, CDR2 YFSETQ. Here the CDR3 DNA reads TGCGCCAGCAGACAGGGGGCACGATACACTGAAGCTTTCTTT. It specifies CASRQGARYTEAFF.

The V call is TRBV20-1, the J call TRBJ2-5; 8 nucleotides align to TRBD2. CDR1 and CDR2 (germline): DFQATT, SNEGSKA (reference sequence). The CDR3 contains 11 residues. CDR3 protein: CSSGRRETQYF. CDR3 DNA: TGCAGCAGCGGGAGAAGGGAGACCCAGTACTTC.

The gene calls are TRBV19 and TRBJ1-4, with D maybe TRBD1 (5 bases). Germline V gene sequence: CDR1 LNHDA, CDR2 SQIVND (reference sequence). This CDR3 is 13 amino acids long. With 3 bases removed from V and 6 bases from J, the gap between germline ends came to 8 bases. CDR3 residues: CASSITRDEKLFF. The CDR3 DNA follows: TGTGCCAGTAGTATTACCAGGGATGAAAAACTGTTTTTT.